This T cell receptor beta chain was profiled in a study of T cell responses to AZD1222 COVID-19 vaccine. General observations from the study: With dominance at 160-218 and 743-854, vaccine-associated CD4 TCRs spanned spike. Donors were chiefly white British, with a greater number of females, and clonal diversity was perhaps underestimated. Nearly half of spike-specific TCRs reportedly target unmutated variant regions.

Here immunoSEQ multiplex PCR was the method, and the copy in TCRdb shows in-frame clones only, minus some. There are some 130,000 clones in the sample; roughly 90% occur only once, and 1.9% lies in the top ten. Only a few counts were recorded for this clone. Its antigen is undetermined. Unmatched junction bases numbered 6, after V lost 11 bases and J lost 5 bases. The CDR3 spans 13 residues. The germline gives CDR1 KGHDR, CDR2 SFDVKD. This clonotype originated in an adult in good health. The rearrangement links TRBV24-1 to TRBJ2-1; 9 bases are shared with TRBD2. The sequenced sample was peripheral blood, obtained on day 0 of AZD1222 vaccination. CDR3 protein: CASGSGRNNEQFF. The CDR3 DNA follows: TGTGCCAGCGGGAGCGGGAGGAACAATGAGCAGTTCTTC.